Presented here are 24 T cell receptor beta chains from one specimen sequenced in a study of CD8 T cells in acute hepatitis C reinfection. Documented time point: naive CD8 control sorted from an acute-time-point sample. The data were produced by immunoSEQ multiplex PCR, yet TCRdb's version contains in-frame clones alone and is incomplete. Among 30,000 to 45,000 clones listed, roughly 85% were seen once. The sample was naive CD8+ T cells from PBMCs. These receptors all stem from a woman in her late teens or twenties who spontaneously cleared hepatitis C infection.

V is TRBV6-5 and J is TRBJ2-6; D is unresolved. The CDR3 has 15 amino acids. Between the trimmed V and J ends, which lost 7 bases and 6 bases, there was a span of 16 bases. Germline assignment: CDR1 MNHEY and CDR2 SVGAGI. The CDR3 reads CASTPLLSEANVLTF. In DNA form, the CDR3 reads TGTGCCAGCACCCCCCTCTTAAGTGAGGCCAACGTCCTGACTTTC.

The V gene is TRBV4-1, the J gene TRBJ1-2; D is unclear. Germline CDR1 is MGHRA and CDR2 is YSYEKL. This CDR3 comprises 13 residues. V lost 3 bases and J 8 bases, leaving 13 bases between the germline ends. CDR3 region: CASSQGVTAGYTF. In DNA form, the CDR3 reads TGCGCCAGCAGCCAGGGAGTTACAGCGGGCTACACCTTC.

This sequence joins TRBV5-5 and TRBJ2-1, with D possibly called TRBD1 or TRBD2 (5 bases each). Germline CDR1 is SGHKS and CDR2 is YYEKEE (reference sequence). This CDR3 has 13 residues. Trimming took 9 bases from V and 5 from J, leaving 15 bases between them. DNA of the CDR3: TGTGCCATCCGGGGCGGAGACGACAATGAGCAGTTCTTC. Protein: CAIRGGDDNEQFF.

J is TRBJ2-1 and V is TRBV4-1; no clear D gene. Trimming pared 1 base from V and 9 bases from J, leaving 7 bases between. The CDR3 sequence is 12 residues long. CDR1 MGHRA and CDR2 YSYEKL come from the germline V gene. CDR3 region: CASSQGGSEQFF. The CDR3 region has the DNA TGCGCCAGCAGCCAAGGTGGCAGTGAGCAGTTCTTC.

The CDR3 bases are TGCGCCACCCAAGGAGGGGCCGTTGAAGCTTTCTTT. It translates to CATQGGAVEAFF. This chain links TRBV10-2 with TRBJ1-1; tentative D call: TRBD1 (5 bases). The CDR3 covers 12 residues. Trimming removed 10 bases at V and 7 bases at J, with 16 bases between. Germline lookup yields CDR1 WSHSY and CDR2 SAAADI.

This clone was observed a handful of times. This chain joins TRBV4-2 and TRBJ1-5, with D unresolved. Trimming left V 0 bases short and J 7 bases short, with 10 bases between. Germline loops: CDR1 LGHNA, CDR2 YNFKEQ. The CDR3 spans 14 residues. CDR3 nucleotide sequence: TGTGCCAGCAGCCAAGAGTTCGGTGACCAGCCCCAGCATTTT. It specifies CASSQEFGDQPQHF.

The CDR3 bases are TGTGCCTGGAGTGTGGGCCGGGGTGCCATCTTCGGCTACACCTTC. Translated, it gives CAWSVGRGAIFGYTF. J is TRBJ1-2 and V is TRBV30; D remains unclear. Between the trimmed V and J ends, which lost 0 bases and 8 bases, there was a span of 19 bases. The CDR3 length is 15 residues. Germline V gene data show CDR1 as GTSNPN and CDR2 as SVGIG (reference sequence).

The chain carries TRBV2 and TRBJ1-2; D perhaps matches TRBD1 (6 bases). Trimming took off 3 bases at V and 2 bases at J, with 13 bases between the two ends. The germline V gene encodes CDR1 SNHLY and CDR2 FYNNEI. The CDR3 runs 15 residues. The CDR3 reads CASSDSGGANYGYTF. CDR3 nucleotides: TGTGCCAGCAGTGACTCGGGGGGGGCGAACTATGGCTACACCTTC.

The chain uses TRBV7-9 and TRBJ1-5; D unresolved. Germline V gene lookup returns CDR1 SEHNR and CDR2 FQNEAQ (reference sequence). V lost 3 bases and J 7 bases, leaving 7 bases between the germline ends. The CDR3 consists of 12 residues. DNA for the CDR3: TGTGCCAGCAGCTTTTCAAGCCAGCCCCAGCATTTT. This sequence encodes CASSFSSQPQHF. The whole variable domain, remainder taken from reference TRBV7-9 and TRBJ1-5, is DTGVSQNPRHKITKRGQNVTFRCDPISEHNRLYWYRQTLGQGPEFLTYFQNEAQLEKSRLLSDRFSAERPKGSFSTLEIQRTEQGDSAMYLCASSFSSQPQHFGDGTRLSIL.

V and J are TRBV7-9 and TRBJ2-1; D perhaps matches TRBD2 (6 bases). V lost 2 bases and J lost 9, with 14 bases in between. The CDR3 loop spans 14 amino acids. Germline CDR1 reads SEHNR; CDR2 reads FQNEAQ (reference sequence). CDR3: CASSLFLVSGEQFF. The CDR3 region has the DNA TGTGCCAGCAGCTTATTCCTGGTTAGCGGTGAGCAGTTCTTC.

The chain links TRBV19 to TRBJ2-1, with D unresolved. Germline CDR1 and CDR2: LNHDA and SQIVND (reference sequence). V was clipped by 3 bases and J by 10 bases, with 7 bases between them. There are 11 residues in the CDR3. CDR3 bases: TGTGCCAGTAGTATGGTACCAGAGCAGTTCTTC. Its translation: CASSMVPEQFF.

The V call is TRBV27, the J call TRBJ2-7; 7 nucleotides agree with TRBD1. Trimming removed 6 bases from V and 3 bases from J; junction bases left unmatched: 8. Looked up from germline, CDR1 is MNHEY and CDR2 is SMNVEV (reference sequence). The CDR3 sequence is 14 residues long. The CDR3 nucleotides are TGTGCCAGCAGGGTCCGACAGGGTCGCTACGAGCAGTACTTC. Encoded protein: CASRVRQGRYEQYF.

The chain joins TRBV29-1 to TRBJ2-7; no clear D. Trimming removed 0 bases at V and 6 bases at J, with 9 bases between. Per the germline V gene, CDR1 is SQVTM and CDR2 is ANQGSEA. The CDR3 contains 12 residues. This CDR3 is CSVEDQAFEQYF. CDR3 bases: TGCAGCGTTGAAGATCAGGCCTTCGAGCAGTACTTC.

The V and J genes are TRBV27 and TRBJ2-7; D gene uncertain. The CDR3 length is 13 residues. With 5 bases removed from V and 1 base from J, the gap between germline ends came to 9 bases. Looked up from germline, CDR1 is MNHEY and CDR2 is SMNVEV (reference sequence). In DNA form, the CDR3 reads TGTGCCAGCAGTCCGGGTGGGTCCTACGAGCAGTACTTC. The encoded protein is CASSPGGSYEQYF.

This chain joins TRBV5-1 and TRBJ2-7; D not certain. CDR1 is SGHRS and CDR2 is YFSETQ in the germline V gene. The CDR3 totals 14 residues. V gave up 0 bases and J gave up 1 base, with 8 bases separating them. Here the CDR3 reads CASSLGFDSYEQYF. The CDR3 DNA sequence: TGCGCCAGCAGCTTGGGGTTCGATTCCTACGAGCAGTACTTC.

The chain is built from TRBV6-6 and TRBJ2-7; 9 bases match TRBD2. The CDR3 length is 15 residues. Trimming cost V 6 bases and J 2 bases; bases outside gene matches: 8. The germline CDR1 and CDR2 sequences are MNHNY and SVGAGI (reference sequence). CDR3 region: CASSPVAGAAYEQYF. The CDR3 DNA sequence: TGTGCCAGCAGCCCCGTAGCGGGAGCCGCCTACGAGCAGTACTTC.

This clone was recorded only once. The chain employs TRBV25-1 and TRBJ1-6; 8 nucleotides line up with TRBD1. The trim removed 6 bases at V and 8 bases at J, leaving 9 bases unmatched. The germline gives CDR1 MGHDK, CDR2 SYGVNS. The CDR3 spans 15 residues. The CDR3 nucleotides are TGTGCCAGCAGGGAGACCGAGACAGGGGATTCACCCCTCCACTTT. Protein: CASRETETGDSPLHF.

The CDR3 is CASQGDTQYF. CDR3 coding DNA: TGTGCCAGCCAAGGTGATACGCAGTATTTT. The chain joins TRBV19 to TRBJ2-3, with D hard to call. The CDR3 loop spans 10 amino acids. V was pared by 9 bases and J by 6 bases, with 7 bases between. CDR1 and CDR2 from the germline V gene are LNHDA and SQIVND (reference sequence).

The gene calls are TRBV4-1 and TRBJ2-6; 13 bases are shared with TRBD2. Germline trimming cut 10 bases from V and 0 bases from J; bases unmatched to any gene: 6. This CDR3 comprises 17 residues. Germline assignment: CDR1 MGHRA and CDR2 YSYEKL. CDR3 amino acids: CATTSGRASSGANVLTF. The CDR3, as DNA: TGCGCCACCACTAGCGGGAGGGCTAGCTCTGGGGCCAACGTCCTGACTTTC.

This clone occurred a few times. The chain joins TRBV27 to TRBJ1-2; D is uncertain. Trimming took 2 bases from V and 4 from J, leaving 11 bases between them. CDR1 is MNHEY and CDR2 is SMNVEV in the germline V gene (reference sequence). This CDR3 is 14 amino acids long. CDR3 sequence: CASSLSMSAYGYTF. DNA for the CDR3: TGTGCCAGCAGTTTAAGCATGTCGGCCTATGGCTACACCTTC.

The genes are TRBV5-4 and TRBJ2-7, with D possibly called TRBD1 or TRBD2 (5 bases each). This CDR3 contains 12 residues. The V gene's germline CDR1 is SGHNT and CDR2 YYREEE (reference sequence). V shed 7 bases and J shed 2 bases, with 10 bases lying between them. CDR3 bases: TGTGCCAGCGGGGGTACCCCCTACGAGCAGTACTTC. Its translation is CASGGTPYEQYF.

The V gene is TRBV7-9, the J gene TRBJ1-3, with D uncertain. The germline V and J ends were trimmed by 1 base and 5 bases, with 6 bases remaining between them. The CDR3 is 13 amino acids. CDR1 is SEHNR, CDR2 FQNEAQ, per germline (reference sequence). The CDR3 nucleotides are TGTGCCAGCAGCTTAGAATACAGAAACACCATATATTTT. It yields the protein CASSLEYRNTIYF.

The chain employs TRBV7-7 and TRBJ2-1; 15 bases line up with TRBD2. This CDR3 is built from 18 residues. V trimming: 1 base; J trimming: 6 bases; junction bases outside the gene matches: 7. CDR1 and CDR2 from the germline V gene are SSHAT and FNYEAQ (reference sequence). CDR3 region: CASSLEGGLAGGFNEQFF. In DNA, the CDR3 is TGTGCCAGCAGCTTAGAAGGTGGACTAGCGGGAGGGTTCAATGAGCAGTTCTTC.

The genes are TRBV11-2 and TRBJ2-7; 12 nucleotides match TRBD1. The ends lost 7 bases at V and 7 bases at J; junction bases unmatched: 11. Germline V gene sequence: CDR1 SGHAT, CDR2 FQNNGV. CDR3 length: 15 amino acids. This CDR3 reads CASNALGQGAREQYF. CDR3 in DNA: TGTGCCAGCAACGCATTGGGACAGGGGGCACGGGAGCAGTACTTC.